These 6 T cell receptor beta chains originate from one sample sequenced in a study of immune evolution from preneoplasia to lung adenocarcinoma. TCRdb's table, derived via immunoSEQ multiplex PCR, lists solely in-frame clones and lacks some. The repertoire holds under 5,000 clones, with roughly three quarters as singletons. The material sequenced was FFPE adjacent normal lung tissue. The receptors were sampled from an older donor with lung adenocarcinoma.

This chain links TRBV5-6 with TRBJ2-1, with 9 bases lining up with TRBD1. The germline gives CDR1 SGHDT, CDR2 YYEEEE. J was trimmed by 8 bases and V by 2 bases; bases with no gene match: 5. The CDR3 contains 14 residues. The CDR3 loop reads CASSFNRGRDEQFF. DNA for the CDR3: TGTGCCAGCAGCTTTAACAGGGGGCGAGATGAGCAGTTCTTC.

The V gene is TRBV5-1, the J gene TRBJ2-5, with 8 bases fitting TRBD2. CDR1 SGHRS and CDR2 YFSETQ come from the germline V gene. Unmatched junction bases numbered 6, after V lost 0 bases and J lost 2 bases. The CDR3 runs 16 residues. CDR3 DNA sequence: TGCGCCAGCAGCTTGGGGGTGGAGCGGGGGCAAGAGACCCAGTACTTC. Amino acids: CASSLGVERGQETQYF.

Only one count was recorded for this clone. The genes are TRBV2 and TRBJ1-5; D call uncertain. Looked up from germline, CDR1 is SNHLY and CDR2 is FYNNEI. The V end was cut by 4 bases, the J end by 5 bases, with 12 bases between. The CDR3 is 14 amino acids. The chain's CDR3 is CASSAAQYYQPQHF. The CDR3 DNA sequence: TGTGCCAGCAGTGCGGCGCAGTATTATCAGCCCCAGCATTTT.

The CDR3 spells CASSRYETSGGNIQYF. In DNA, the CDR3 is TGCGCCAGCAGCCGTTATGAGACTAGCGGTGGAAACATTCAGTACTTC. The chain is built from TRBV4-1 and TRBJ2-4; 9 bases are shared with TRBD2. The V gene end was trimmed by 4 bases and the J gene end by 6 bases; junction bases not matched to a gene: 10. Per the germline V gene, CDR1 is MGHRA and CDR2 is YSYEKL. The CDR3 contains 16 residues.

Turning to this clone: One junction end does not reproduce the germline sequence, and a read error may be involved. In DNA form, the CDR3 reads TGTGCCAGCAGCTCCCCGTCTCCCGCCTATGAGCAGTACTTC. Translation gives CASSSPSPAYEQYF. J is TRBJ2-7 and V is TRBV7-9; D is unclear. Germline V gives CDR1 SEHNR, CDR2 FQNEAQ (reference sequence). This CDR3 region has 14 residues.

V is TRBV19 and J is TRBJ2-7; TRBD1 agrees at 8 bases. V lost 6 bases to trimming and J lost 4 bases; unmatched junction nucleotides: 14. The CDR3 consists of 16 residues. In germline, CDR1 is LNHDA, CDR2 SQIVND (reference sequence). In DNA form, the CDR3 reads TGTGCCAGTAGCCCGGTGAAAAGGACAGGGCTGTACGAGCAGTACTTC. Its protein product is CASSPVKRTGLYEQYF. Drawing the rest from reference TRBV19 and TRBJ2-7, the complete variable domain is DGGITQSPKYLFRKEGQNVTLSCEQNLNHDAMYWYRQDPGQGLRLIYYSQIVNDFQKGDIAEGYSVSREKKESFPLTVTSAQKNPTAFYLCASSPVKRTGLYEQYFGPGTRLTVT.